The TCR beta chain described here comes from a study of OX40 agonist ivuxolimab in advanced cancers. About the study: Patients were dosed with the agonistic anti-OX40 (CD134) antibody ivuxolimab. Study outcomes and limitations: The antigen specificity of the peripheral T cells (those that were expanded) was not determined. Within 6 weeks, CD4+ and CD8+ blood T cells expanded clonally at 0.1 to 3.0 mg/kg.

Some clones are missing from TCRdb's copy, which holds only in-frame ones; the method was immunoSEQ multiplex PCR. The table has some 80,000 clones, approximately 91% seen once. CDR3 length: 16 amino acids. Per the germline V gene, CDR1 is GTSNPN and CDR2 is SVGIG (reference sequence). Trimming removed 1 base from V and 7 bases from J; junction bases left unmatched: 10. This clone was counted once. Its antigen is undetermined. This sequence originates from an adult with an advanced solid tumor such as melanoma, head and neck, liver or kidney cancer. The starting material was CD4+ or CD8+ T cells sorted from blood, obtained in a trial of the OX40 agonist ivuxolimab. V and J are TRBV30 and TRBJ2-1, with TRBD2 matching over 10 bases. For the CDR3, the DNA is TGTGCCTGGAGTGGGGGGACTAGCGTCAACTTTAATGAGCAGTTCTTC. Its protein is CAWSGGTSVNFNEQFF.